The rows below give T cell receptor beta chains drawn from one sample of a study of blood T cell repertoires in COVID-19. TCRdb's table, derived via immunoSEQ multiplex PCR, lists solely in-frame clones and lacks some. The sample has under 150,000 clones, 90% seen once. The sequencing input was peripheral blood. These receptors all come from a man in his fifties or sixties with COVID-19, enrolled during active disease. Both conserved end residues are part of each CDR3. A D gene is named only where the DNA matches it firmly. Clone size is given for some rows only: seen once, a few or many times, or a class if the clone is expanded.

size	V	J	D	CDR3	DNA
-	TRBV10-3	TRBJ1-5	-	CAISDTGNQPQHF	TGTGCCATCTCGGACACGGGCAATCAGCCCCAGCATTTT
-	TRBV7-9	TRBJ1-1	-	CASSLIRGARDTEAFF	TGTGCCAGCAGCTTAATCAGGGGCGCTAGGGACACTGAAGCTTTCTTT
medium-sized	TRBV19	TRBJ2-1	TRBD2	CASGGTSGEYNEQFF	TGTGCCAGTGGGGGGACTAGCGGGGAATACAATGAGCAGTTCTTC
once	TRBV14	TRBJ2-2	-	CASSHRQPDTGELFF	TGTGCCAGCAGCCACAGACAGCCGGACACCGGGGAGCTGTTTTTT
-	TRBV19	TRBJ1-1	-	CASSTPQLNTEAFF	TGTGCCAGTAGTACCCCACAGCTGAACACTGAAGCTTTCTTT
once	TRBV5-4	TRBJ2-7	TRBD2	CASSPRTSGTYEQYF	TGTGCCAGCAGCCCAAGGACTAGCGGCACCTACGAGCAGTACTTC
-	TRBV29-1	TRBJ1-2	-	CSVEDPDRKANYGYTF	TGCAGCGTTGAAGATCCCGACAGAAAAGCTAACTATGGCTACACCTTC
-	TRBV5-1	TRBJ2-7	TRBD1	CASTPLDRVGNEQYF	TGCGCCAGCACACCCCTAGACAGGGTTGGGAACGAGCAGTACTTC
-	TRBV12-3/TRBV12-4	TRBJ1-2	TRBD1	CASSFDRGRGYTF	TGTGCCAGCAGTTTCGACAGGGGAAGGGGCTACACCTTC
-	TRBV10-1	TRBJ2-2	-	CASSRATNTGELFF	TGCGCCAGCAGCCGCGCAACGAACACCGGGGAGCTGTTTTTT
once	TRBV19	TRBJ1-3	-	CASSKGDSRNTIYF	TGTGCCAGTAGTAAAGGGGATAGCAGAAACACCATATATTTT
-	TRBV19	TRBJ1-6	-	CASSPTGSPLHF	TGTGCCAGTAGTCCTACAGGTTCACCCCTCCACTTT
-	TRBV6-2/TRBV6-3	TRBJ2-1	TRBD2	CASSETPAGDSYNEQFF	TGTGCCAGCAGCGAGACCCCAGCGGGGGACTCCTACAATGAGCAGTTCTTC
-	TRBV9	TRBJ1-4	TRBD1	CASSVEGTVNEKLFF	TGTGCCAGCAGCGTAGAGGGGACAGTTAATGAAAAACTGTTTTTT
once	TRBV27	TRBJ2-1	TRBD1	CASSFLTIQGRVNEQFF	TGTGCCAGCAGTTTCCTAACTATACAGGGGAGAGTCAATGAGCAGTTCTTC
-	TRBV18	TRBJ2-5	-	CASSPGSRQETQYF	TGTGCCAGCTCACCAGGGAGCCGCCAAGAGACCCAGTACTTC
once	TRBV5-6	TRBJ1-6	TRBD1	CASSLTDRGGSPLHF	TGTGCCAGCAGCCTCACGGACAGGGGGGGATCACCCCTCCACTTT
-	TRBV27	TRBJ2-2	-	CASSKISFLTGELFF	TGTGCCAGCAGCAAAATTAGCTTCCTCACCGGGGAGCTGTTTTTT
-	TRBV7-9	TRBJ1-3	-	CASSPPGKSGNTIYF	TGTGCCAGCAGCCCACCAGGGAAATCTGGAAACACCATATATTTT
-	TRBV6-5	TRBJ2-1	TRBD2	CASSYSITSGGNEQFF	TGTGCCAGCAGTTACTCGATAACTAGCGGGGGTAATGAGCAGTTCTTC
-	TRBV7-2	TRBJ1-2	-	CASSLAGGVDGYTF	TGTGCCAGCAGCTTAGCAGGGGGAGTGGATGGCTACACCTTC
-	TRBV24-1	TRBJ2-2	TRBD1	CATSAPTGPNTGELFF	TGTGCCACCAGTGCTCCGACAGGGCCCAACACCGGGGAGCTGTTTTTT
-	TRBV19	TRBJ1-2	TRBD1	CASSPGGFDYGYTF	TGTGCCAGTAGCCCAGGGGGCTTCGACTATGGCTACACCTTC
-	TRBV9	TRBJ2-5	-	CASSVGLHQETQYF	TGTGCCAGCAGCGTAGGACTCCACCAAGAGACCCAGTACTTC
few	TRBV18	TRBJ2-2	TRBD2	CASSPPSGSGTGELFF	TGTGCCAGCTCACCACCTAGCGGGAGCGGAACCGGGGAGCTGTTTTTT
few	TRBV5-5	TRBJ1-1	TRBD1	CASSLGQGVVEAFF	TGTGCCAGCAGCTTGGGACAGGGGGTAGTTGAAGCTTTCTTT
-	TRBV10-3	TRBJ1-1	TRBD1	CAIRQGAFMNTEAFF	TGTGCCATCAGGCAGGGGGCGTTTATGAACACTGAAGCTTTCTTT
once	TRBV19	TRBJ1-1	TRBD1	CASSIARQGARAFF	TGTGCCAGTAGTATAGCGAGACAGGGGGCGCGGGCTTTCTTT
few	TRBV9	TRBJ2-3	-	CASSVGRGTDTQYF	TGTGCCAGCAGCGTAGGGCGGGGCACAGATACGCAGTATTTT
-	TRBV11-3	TRBJ2-1	-	CASSLDPPYTGYNEQFF	TGTGCCAGCAGCTTAGATCCGCCTTACACAGGTTACAATGAGCAGTTCTTC
-	TRBV20-1	TRBJ1-1	-	CSASPQRGWDTEAFF	TGCAGTGCTAGTCCCCAGCGGGGTTGGGACACTGAAGCTTTCTTT
once	TRBV30	TRBJ1-1	-	CAWSGLPQGNTEAFF	TGTGCCTGGAGTGGCCTACCACAGGGAAACACTGAAGCTTTCTTT
-	TRBV5-4	TRBJ1-1	TRBD1	CASSPRTGLGTEAFF	TGTGCCAGCAGCCCCCGGACAGGCCTTGGCACTGAAGCTTTCTTT
-	TRBV28	TRBJ1-1	-	CASTDLAGASPFEAFF	TGTGCCAGCACGGACCTGGCAGGGGCGTCGCCGTTTGAAGCTTTCTTT
-	TRBV3-1/TRBV3-2	TRBJ1-2	-	CASSTRGGRNYGYTF	TGTGCCAGCAGCACTCGAGGAGGGAGAAACTATGGCTACACCTTC
-	TRBV7-9	TRBJ1-5	-	CASSSSSGYQPQHF	TGTGCCAGCAGCTCCTCCTCAGGGTATCAGCCCCAGCATTTT
-	TRBV5-1	TRBJ2-5	-	CASREGETQYF	TGCGCCAGCAGGGAGGGAGAGACCCAGTACTTC
once	TRBV24-1	TRBJ1-3	TRBD1	CATGPLTGPGNTIYF	TGTGCCACCGGGCCTCTGACAGGGCCTGGAAACACCATATATTTT
-	TRBV5-1	TRBJ2-3	TRBD1	CASSFTLTGADTQYF	TGCGCCAGCAGCTTCACATTGACAGGGGCAGATACGCAGTATTTT
few	TRBV7-9	TRBJ2-7	-	CASSWGGSSYEQYF	TGTGCCAGCAGCTGGGGCGGCAGCTCCTACGAGCAGTACTTC
once	TRBV6-2/TRBV6-3	TRBJ2-5	TRBD1	CASSRTGEETQYF	TGTGCCAGCAGCCGGACAGGGGAAGAGACCCAGTACTTC
-	TRBV27	TRBJ2-3	-	CASGIAESTDTQYF	TGTGCCAGCGGGATAGCGGAGAGCACAGATACGCAGTATTTT
-	TRBV7-3	TRBJ1-3	-	CASSLNSGAGNTIYF	TGTGCCAGCAGCTTAAATTCAGGGGCTGGAAACACCATATATTTT
-	TRBV28	TRBJ1-6	-	CASSLSPGYSNSPLHF	TGTGCCAGCAGTTTATCTCCAGGGTATAGCAATTCACCCCTCCACTTT
-	TRBV5-3	TRBJ2-7	TRBD1	CARRPGTGGLYEQYF	TGTGCCAGAAGACCCGGGACAGGGGGCCTCTACGAGCAGTACTTC
-	TRBV7-9	TRBJ2-3	TRBD2	CASSPLAGQQFIDTQYF	TGTGCCAGCAGCCCCTTAGCGGGCCAACAGTTCATTGATACGCAGTATTTT
-	TRBV6-5	TRBJ1-4	TRBD1	CASSNRQGVGEKLFF	TGTGCCAGCAGTAACCGACAGGGGGTTGGTGAAAAACTGTTTTTT
-	TRBV19	TRBJ2-1	TRBD2	CASTPGTSSYNEQFF	TGTGCCAGTACCCCCGGGACTAGCTCCTACAATGAGCAGTTCTTC
-	TRBV4-2	TRBJ2-3	-	CASSQDRRPGAERTDTQYF	TGTGCCAGCAGCCAAGATAGGCGCCCAGGGGCGGAGCGCACAGATACGCAGTATTTT
-	TRBV4-2	TRBJ2-7	TRBD2	CASSQDLGGGLAYEQYF	TGTGCCAGCAGCCAAGATCTGGGGGGAGGGTTAGCCTACGAGCAGTACTTC
-	TRBV11-2	TRBJ2-7	-	CASSLDIPAAHEQYF	TGTGCCAGCAGCTTAGATATCCCAGCGGCACACGAGCAGTACTTC
-	TRBV12-3/TRBV12-4	TRBJ1-2	-	CASSQTGYGYTF	TGTGCCAGCAGCCAAACAGGGTATGGCTACACCTTC
-	TRBV28	TRBJ2-7	-	CASSLLSYEQYF	TGTGCCAGCAGTCTCCTCTCCTACGAGCAGTACTTC
once	TRBV2	TRBJ1-5	-	CASSEQILNQPQHF	TGTGCCAGCAGTGAACAGATCCTTAATCAGCCCCAGCATTTT
-	TRBV29-1	TRBJ2-1	TRBD2	CSVGTSGDNEQFF	TGCAGCGTTGGGACTAGTGGGGATAATGAGCAGTTCTTC
-	TRBV4-3	TRBJ1-2	TRBD1	CASSQGQGSYTF	TGCGCCAGCAGCCAGGGACAGGGTAGCTACACCTTC